These 2 T cell receptor beta chains share one sample of origin, sequenced in a study of T cell responses to AZD1222 COVID-19 vaccine. Here immunoSEQ multiplex PCR was the method, and the copy in TCRdb shows in-frame clones only, minus some. The repertoire consists of approximately 150,000 clones, with 80% to 95% occurring once and the leading ten covering around 2.5%. The sequencing here drew on peripheral blood, taken on day 0 of AZD1222 vaccination. The receptors derive from an adult in good health.

The rearrangement joins TRBV28 to TRBJ1-4, with D uncertain. The CDR3 runs to 16 residues. Looked up from germline, CDR1 is MDHEN and CDR2 is SYDVKM. V lost 6 bases and J lost 4, with 18 bases in between. The CDR3 reads CASSSPAEKFNEKLFF. CDR3 nucleotide sequence: TGTGCCAGCAGCTCGCCCGCAGAGAAATTTAATGAAAAACTGTTTTTT.

The chain recombines TRBV6-5 with TRBJ2-3; 7 positions agree with TRBD2. Germline loops: CDR1 MNHEY, CDR2 SVGAGI. This CDR3 comprises 14 residues. Trimming removed 8 bases from V and 5 bases from J; junction bases left unmatched: 10. CDR3 sequence (DNA): TGTGCCAGCCGCCCCAGCGGGGTTCTAGATACGCAGTATTTT. Translation: CASRPSGVLDTQYF.